Below are 24 T cell receptor beta chains sequenced from a single sample in a study of blood T cell repertoires in COVID-19. Sequenced by immunoSEQ multiplex PCR; TCRdb stores in-frame clones only, minus some. The profile covers 300,000 to 400,000 clones, with approximately 89% appearing a single time and 3% to 4% taken by the ten largest. Source material: peripheral blood. The receptors derive from a woman aged 18 to 35 who had recovered from COVID-19.

V usage is TRBV30 and J usage is TRBJ2-7; 11 bases are a match to TRBD2. CDR3 length equals 16 residues. Germline V gene data show CDR1 as GTSNPN and CDR2 as SVGIG (reference sequence). The J segment lost 5 bases and the V segment lost 2 bases, leaving 11 bases of the junction unmatched. The CDR3 DNA sequence: TGTGCCTGGAGTTTCAAAACTAGCGGGAGAAGAGACGAGCAGTACGTC. Its protein product is CAWSFKTSGRRDEQYV.

The chain joins TRBV27 to TRBJ2-7; maybe TRBD1 (6 bases). Germline V lookup: CDR1 MNHEY, CDR2 SMNVEV (reference sequence). V was pared by 5 bases and J by 6 bases, with 17 bases between. The CDR3 spans 14 residues. This CDR3 is CASSAKTTGREQYV. For the CDR3, the DNA is TGTGCCAGCAGTGCCAAAACTACAGGGCGCGAGCAGTACGTC.

Note on this clone: At one of its ends the junction is not consistent with the germline gene, which may arise from a read error. V is TRBV5-4 and J is TRBJ2-3; 10 positions match TRBD2. The CDR3 is 15 residues long. The germline V gene has CDR1 SGHNT and CDR2 YYREEE (reference sequence). The CDR3 bases are TGTGCCAGCAGCCCGTCGGGGGGACTAGCGCGTTTAATGAGTTTT. Its protein is CASSPSGGLARLMSF.

The chain combines TRBV19 with TRBJ2-3; TRBD2 matches 14 bases. The CDR3 length is 17 residues. CDR1 and CDR2 from the germline V gene are LNHDA and SQIVND (reference sequence). Trimming took 5 bases from V and 2 from J; bases not matched to a gene: 6. The DNA for the CDR3 is TGTGCCAGTAGTCCCAGGACTAGCGGGAGGCCCACAGATACGCAGTATTTT. Residues: CASSPRTSGRPTDTQYF.

A single count supports this clone. The CDR3 spells CASSFTGKDTEAFF. CDR3 DNA: TGTGCCAGCAGTTTCACAGGGAAAGACACTGAAGCTTTCTTT. The chain combines TRBV2 with TRBJ1-1; a weak D match, TRBD1 (6 bases). The CDR3 is 14 residues long. V gave up 5 bases and J gave up 3 bases, with 13 bases separating them. Germline V gene sequence: CDR1 SNHLY, CDR2 FYNNEI.

The chain combines TRBV6-1 with TRBJ2-3, with 9 bases matching TRBD2. This CDR3 contains 15 residues. J gave up 0 bases and V 2 bases, and 0 bases lay outside the gene matches. In germline, CDR1 is MNHNS, CDR2 SASEGT. The CDR3, as DNA: TGTGCCAGCAGTGAACTAGCGGGGAGCACAGATACGCAGTATTTT. Residues: CASSELAGSTDTQYF.

V is TRBV29-1 and J is TRBJ1-2; D possibly corresponds to TRBD1 (6 bases). The germline CDR1 and CDR2 sequences are SQVTM and ANQGSEA. V was pared by 1 base and J by 2 bases, with 8 bases between. The CDR3 loop spans 13 amino acids. Here the CDR3 DNA reads TGCAGCGTTGAAGCACAGGGAAACTATGGCTACACCTTC. As protein: CSVEAQGNYGYTF.

The gene calls are TRBV6-2 or TRBV6-3 and TRBJ1-1; D might be TRBD1 (6 bases). V was pared by 5 bases and J by 5 bases, with 12 bases between. The CDR3 length is 13 residues. CDR1 and CDR2 (germline): MNHEY, SVGEGT. The CDR3 bases are TGTGCCAGCAGTCGGGGGGGCAGTACTGAAGCTTTCTTT. Its translation is CASSRGGSTEAFF.

This clone has only one observation. This chain joins TRBV5-1 and TRBJ2-2, with a weak D call TRBD2 (6 bases). The CDR3 length is 14 residues. CDR1 and CDR2 from the germline V gene are SGHRS and YFSETQ. The V gene lost 2 bases and the J gene lost 7 bases, with 12 bases spanning the gap. The CDR3 region has the DNA TGCGCCAGCAGCTTCCAACGAGCGGGCGGGGAGCTGTTTTTT. Translation gives CASSFQRAGGELFF.

The V and J genes are TRBV29-1 and TRBJ2-2; 10 bases agree with TRBD1. This CDR3 has 13 amino acids. The V and J ends lost 7 bases and 6 bases, in that order; junction bases with no gene match: 5. Germline assignment: CDR1 SQVTM and CDR2 ANQGSEA. This CDR3 is CSGGTGVAGELFF. The CDR3 bases are TGCAGCGGGGGGACAGGGGTGGCCGGGGAGCTGTTTTTT.

The V and J genes are TRBV21-1 and TRBJ1-2; TRBD1, as called in the table, went unchecked against the DNA. TRBV21-1 is described as a pseudogene. The CDR3 sequence is 13 residues long. The CDR3 sequence is CASSIETKYGYTF. The CDR3 DNA reads TGTGCCAGCAGCATCGAGACAAAATATGGCTACACCTTC.

V gene TRBV7-8 combines with J gene TRBJ1-5; 9 bases line up with TRBD1. The germline CDR1 and CDR2 sequences are SGHVS and FQNEAQ. V gave up 3 bases and J gave up 7 bases; unmatched junction bases: 13. The CDR3 extends over 17 amino acids. The CDR3 DNA sequence: TGTGCCAGCAGCTTTCACCTACTCGGGACAGGGTACCAGCCCCAGCATTTT. This sequence encodes CASSFHLLGTGYQPQHF.

The chain joins TRBV30 to TRBJ1-2, with D perhaps TRBD1 (6 bases). The V gene's germline CDR1 is GTSNPN and CDR2 SVGIG (reference sequence). Between the trimmed V and J ends, which lost 6 bases and 7 bases, there was a span of 15 bases. The CDR3 runs 12 residues. CDR3 amino acids: CACLAGAGGYTF. The CDR3 region has the DNA TGTGCCTGTCTAGCAGGGGCGGGTGGCTACACCTTC.

Regarding this clone: A read error may produce the germline difference seen at one junction end. V usage is TRBV5-4 and J usage is TRBJ1-6, with TRBD1 identical over 11 bases. The CDR3 is 14 residues long. CDR1 and CDR2 (germline): SGHNT, YYREEE (reference sequence). CDR3 amino acids: CASNLDRGRSPLHF. In DNA form, the CDR3 reads TGTGCCAGCAACTTGGACAGGGGGCGGTCACCCCTCCACTTT.

The chain has TRBV10-2 and TRBJ2-5; TRBD2 matches 12 bases. Germline CDR1 reads WSHSY; CDR2 reads SAAADI. The CDR3 consists of 15 residues. The V gene end was trimmed by 5 bases and the J gene end by 1 base; junction bases not matched to a gene: 2. CDR3 bases: TGCGCCAGCAGTCTACTAGCGGGGGGCCAAGAGACCCAGTACTTC. The encoded protein is CASSLLAGGQETQYF.

The rearrangement joins TRBV6-8 to TRBJ2-6; weak D call: TRBD1 (6 bases). V was pared by 6 bases and J by 0 bases, with 24 bases between. CDR1 and CDR2 (germline): MNHGY, SAAAGT. CDR3 length: 20 amino acids. CDR3 sequence (DNA): TGTGCCAGCAGCAACCCCCCCCCGGACAGTTCCCGCTCTGGGGCCAACGTCCTGACTTTC. As protein: CASSNPPPDSSRSGANVLTF.

CDR3 in amino acids: CASSYSRTGNNGYTF. For the CDR3, the DNA is TGTGCCAGCAGTTACTCCAGGACAGGGAATAATGGCTACACCTTC. This chain links TRBV6-5 with TRBJ1-2; 8 positions agree with TRBD1. CDR3 size: 15 residues. CDR1 is MNHEY and CDR2 is SVGAGI in the germline V gene. V gave up 0 bases and J gave up 6 bases; unmatched junction bases: 6.

This chain uses TRBV25-1 with TRBJ2-2, with TRBD2 matching 9 bases. Germline CDR1 reads MGHDK; CDR2 reads SYGVNS. The CDR3 runs to 17 residues. V trimming: 6 bases; J trimming: 6 bases; junction bases outside the gene matches: 14. The chain's CDR3 is CASSQELAGDVAGELFF. DNA for the CDR3: TGTGCCAGCAGCCAGGAGTTAGCGGGAGATGTGGCCGGGGAGCTGTTTTTT.

The count of this clone is one. V gene TRBV25-1 combines with J gene TRBJ1-1, with unresolved D. The CDR3 extends over 11 amino acids. Trimming removed 5 bases from V and 10 bases from J, with 11 bases in between. From germline, CDR1 is MGHDK and CDR2 SYGVNS. CDR3 region: CASSSTTGAFF. The DNA for the CDR3 is TGTGCCAGCAGTTCAACCACGGGAGCTTTCTTT.

The rearrangement joins TRBV14 to TRBJ1-2; unclear D gene. This CDR3 spans 14 amino acids. V lost 0 bases to trimming and J lost 4 bases, with 9 bases between them. Looked up from germline, CDR1 is SGHDN and CDR2 is FVKESK. CDR3 DNA: TGTGCCAGCAGCCAAGATCCTCGTAGCTATGGCTACACCTTC. It specifies CASSQDPRSYGYTF.

The V call is TRBV2, the J call TRBJ2-2, with a possible D match to TRBD1 (6 bases). There are 16 residues in the CDR3. Germline values: CDR1 SNHLY, CDR2 FYNNEI. Trimming removed 1 base at V and 0 bases at J, with 9 bases between. The DNA for the CDR3 is TGTGCCAGCAGTGAAGTGGGGGCGACGAACACCGGGGAGCTGTTTTTT. It translates to CASSEVGATNTGELFF. The entire variable domain, with the rest obtained from reference TRBV2 and TRBJ2-2, is as follows: EPEVTQTPSHQVTQMGQEVILRCVPISNHLYFYWYRQILGQKVEFLVSFYNNEISEKSEIFDDQFSVERPDGSNFTLKIRSTKLEDSAMYFCASSEVGATNTGELFFGEGSRLTVL.

The V call is TRBV6-5, the J call TRBJ2-7; 9 bases align to TRBD2. Unmatched junction bases numbered 10, after V lost 7 bases and J lost 3 bases. Germline-derived CDR1 and CDR2 are MNHEY and SVGAGI. The CDR3 spans 15 residues. CDR3 nucleotides: TGTGCCAGCAAGTCGGAGGCTAGCGGGATCTACGAGCAGTACGTC. Residues: CASKSEASGIYEQYV.

The chain uses TRBV9 and TRBJ2-1; D is perhaps TRBD1 (5 bases). The germline V gene has CDR1 SGDLS and CDR2 YYNGEE. V was pared by 0 bases and J by 6 bases, with 13 bases between. The CDR3 loop spans 15 amino acids. CDR3 in amino acids: CASSVGSTATNEQFF. The CDR3 nucleotides are TGTGCCAGCAGCGTAGGATCGACAGCGACCAATGAGCAGTTCTTC.

V gene TRBV20-1 combines with J gene TRBJ2-1, with 11 bases lining up with TRBD2. The CDR3 has 16 residues. V shed 3 bases and J 2 bases; nucleotides not matched to a gene: 6. Germline-derived CDR1 and CDR2 are DFQATT and SNEGSKA (reference sequence). The DNA of the CDR3 is TGCAGTGCTAGTCGGATAGCGGGAGGGCCCTACAATGAGCAGTTCTTC. Amino acid sequence: CSASRIAGGPYNEQFF.